These 6 T cell receptor beta chains share one sample of origin, sequenced in a study of shared clonotypes between healthy human individuals. The repertoire was sequenced with immunoSEQ multiplex PCR; TCRdb's copy has only in-frame clones and lacks some. This sample has about 980,000 clones; over 60% occur once, and the top ten carry approximately 1.5%. The sample consisted of memory CD4+ T cells sorted from blood. Documented subset: CD45RA-negative fraction. The receptors shown here come from a man between 18 and 29 years old in good health.

The chain joins TRBV30 to TRBJ2-5; D is ambiguous. Between the trimmed V and J ends, which lost 3 bases and 3 bases, there was a span of 2 bases. The CDR3 totals 10 residues. The germline gives CDR1 GTSNPN, CDR2 SVGIG (reference sequence). The CDR3 here is CAWREETQYF. CDR3 DNA: TGTGCCTGGAGGGAAGAGACCCAGTACTTC.

The rearrangement joins TRBV5-1 to TRBJ2-7, with 7 bases identical to TRBD2. V shed 0 bases, J shed 1 base, and the junction held 1 base outside the gene matches. CDR1 is SGHRS and CDR2 is YFSETQ in the germline V gene. The CDR3 extends over 14 amino acids. CDR3 sequence: CASSLAAGSYEQYF. The CDR3 DNA reads TGCGCCAGCAGCTTGGCAGCGGGGTCCTACGAGCAGTACTTC.

V and J are TRBV19 and TRBJ1-5; D call uncertain. There are 13 residues in the CDR3. Germline lookup yields CDR1 LNHDA and CDR2 SQIVND (reference sequence). Trimming removed 1 base from V and 6 bases from J, with 7 bases in between. The CDR3 here is CASSIAAGQPQHF. The CDR3 nucleotides read TGTGCCAGTAGTATAGCAGCGGGTCAGCCCCAGCATTTT.

The rearrangement joins TRBV5-6 to TRBJ2-7, with D perhaps given as TRBD1 or TRBD2 (5 bases each). The CDR3 runs 15 residues. Germline V lookup: CDR1 SGHDT, CDR2 YYEEEE. Trimming left V 3 bases short and J 4 bases short, with 17 bases between. CDR3 sequence: CASSYGGVGLYEQYF. CDR3 nucleotide sequence: TGTGCCAGCAGCTATGGGGGAGTCGGGCTATACGAGCAGTACTTC.

This clone has only a few counts. This chain connects TRBV30 to TRBJ1-2, with a possible D match to TRBD1 (5 bases). The ends were cut back, 1 base at V and 7 bases at J, with 10 bases in the middle. Per the germline V gene, CDR1 is GTSNPN and CDR2 is SVGIG (reference sequence). The CDR3 is 12 residues long. The CDR3 bases are TGTGCCTGGAGTGAACGGGGGATTGGCTACACCTTC. Protein sequence: CAWSERGIGYTF.

V gene TRBV6-1 combines with J gene TRBJ1-1; 7 bases are a match to TRBD1. The germline V gene has CDR1 MNHNS and CDR2 SASEGT. V lost 7 bases and J lost 0; bases outside the gene matches: 8. The CDR3 is made up of 15 amino acids. CDR3 residues: CASIGRGQMNTEAFF. In DNA form, the CDR3 reads TGTGCCAGCATCGGACGGGGACAGATGAACACTGAAGCTTTCTTT.